This T cell receptor (beta chain) stems from a study of blood T cells in healthy people across ages (dated by TCRdb to between 2015 and 2017). In the study overall: Template switching captured roughly one uniquely barcoded TCR beta cDNA molecule per two T cells in model experiments. To track age-related changes in TCR beta repertoire diversity, the study relied on deep sequencing normalized with unique cDNA molecular identifiers. The donors were divided into four age groups: young (average approximately 17 years), middle-aged (approximately 39), aged (about 60) and long-lived (approximately 74). Two additional independent replicas of 1 million unique cDNA reads from the same blood draw were analyzed for two donors (one aged 18 to 29 and one aged 80 or older). What the research found in general, with its limitations: The long-lived group showed more naive CD4+ T cells, fewer expanded clones and increased TCR diversity than the aged group, suggesting age selection. The percentage of naive T cells measured by flow cytometry correlated strongly with observed TCR beta diversity. Since profiling was done on bulk unsorted PBMCs, naive and antigen-experienced compartments could not be conclusively compared. Total diversity estimates from one million sequenced T cells were considered lower bounds and underestimates. Because the CMV infection status of the donors was unknown, age-related changes in expanded clonotypes may potentially have been confounded. Observed TCR beta diversity per million T cells fell roughly linearly with age, and a significant reduction was already apparent by age roughly 41.

On this clonotype itself: Its antigen remains unidentified. No much larger clone exists at a distance of one base, and base qualities are not known.

Systemically healthy Caucasian individuals from Russia, approximately 39 in total and aged about 6 to 100 years, were included as donors. Each donor gave approximately 9.3 milliliters of peripheral blood, collected into EDTA-treated Vacutainer tubes. Ficoll-Paque density-gradient centrifugation was used to isolate PBMCs, with at least 7 million obtained per sample. Total RNA was extracted from PBMCs with Trizol reagent, with at least 5.5 micrograms obtained per sample. The percentages of naive CD45RAhigh/CD27high T cells were determined by flow cytometry on a PBMC aliquot from every donor. CDR1 and CDR2 were assigned from the germline V gene (reference sequence) as DFQATT and SNEGSKA. The CDR3 contains 15 residues, cysteine and phenylalanine counted. Of all the DNA, just the CDR3 is kept, 45 bases in frame from base 1. The germline V and J ends show losses of 5 bases and 4 bases respectively, and no gene match explains 10 bases of the junction.

Libraries were constructed by 5' RACE. The instrument was an Illumina HiSeq 2500. A second PCR of roughly 7 to 11 cycles was run with a J-beta primer mix and a sample-barcoded 5' primer. A unique molecular identifier was introduced onto each TCR beta cDNA molecule by a template-switch 5' adaptor carrying 12 random nucleotides. Each sample yielded at least 2.5 million CDR3-containing paired-end reads. The Mint cDNA synthesis kit, primed by a TRBC-specific oligonucleotide, was used to synthesize first-strand cDNA from all RNA. After uracil-DNA glycosylase treatment, a first 18-cycle PCR used universal primers M1SS and BC2_uni_R on all cDNA. On the study's bioinformatics: Each sample was normalized by randomly selecting 1 million high-quality reads, each carrying a distinct molecular identifier. Instead of being binned into consensus sequences, reads with shared molecular identifiers were discarded. MiTCR, set to a Q25 quality threshold and the strictest error-elimination algorithm, was used for CDR3 identification, clonotype clustering and error correction. A nonparametric unseen species model using Euler transformation provided a lower-bound estimate of total TCR beta diversity. The raw public data were reprocessed by TCRdb itself: fastp quality trimming at Q25, MiXCR clonotype calling, in-frame beta chains only. Under each unique CDR3 protein, matching rows form one entry showing the most common genes and DNA. The V and J calls here are based on TCRdb, not the publication. Here the sample has 800,000 or so distinct CDR3 sequences; roughly 25% occur a single time. Roughly 3.5% of the sample rests with the top ten.

These data also featured in a second study, about T cells of mothers and their children. Drawing on the second study: Nine systemically healthy Caucasian individuals, comprising three mothers and their six children, were included as donors. cDNA synthesis used all of the extracted RNA, with 1.5 ug of RNA in each 15 ul reaction. Sample barcodes and 2-4 random nucleotides were added via the M1S primer in the second PCR. Over 9 million TCR beta CDR3 reads came from each mother, compared with about 3.2 million reads from each child. Thymic selection shapes the output of TCR recombination in a similar way in related and unrelated pairs, and inherited differences have a minor effect. Normalized repertoire overlap was always slightly but never significantly higher in related than unrelated mother-child pairs. No persistent microchimeric T cell clones were found, with a detection sensitivity of roughly 99 clones per million clonotypes. Deep NGS was used in the study to compare the TCR beta repertoires of mothers and children and to look for features that separate related mother-child pairs from unrelated individuals. The mean age was about 38 +/- 4 years for the mothers and about 12 +/- 4 years for the children. After adapter ligation with NEBNext reagents, the libraries were sequenced on Illumina HiSeq 2000 with 100+100 nt paired-end reads. To prevent cross-contamination, the mother and child libraries were prepared a month apart and were sequenced in separate runs. Each donor had between roughly 500,000 and 2,100,000 distinct TCR beta clonotypes identified. Naive TCR beta clonotypes were estimated from low-frequency clonotypes matched to each donor's FACS-determined naive share, without sorting.

The specimen was blood. This sequence originates from a boy between 10 and 17 years old in good health. The V and J genes are TRBV20-1 and TRBJ1-3, with 8 bases in between that match TRBD1. CDR3 protein: CSAGFGTGSGNTIYF. The DNA sequence reads TGCAGTGCTGGATTTGGGACAGGCTCAGGAAACACCATATATTTT.